This T cell receptor (beta chain) is drawn from a study of vaccination effects on CD4 cells after COVID-19 (dated 2022 in TCRdb). Background on the whole study: Each participant received two doses of an mRNA SARS-CoV-2 vaccine, either BNT162b2 or mRNA-1273. SARS-CoV-2 spike-specific CD4+ TCR repertoires from before and after mRNA vaccination were compared in COVID-19 convalescent patients and in infection-naive vaccine recipients. Altogether, over 9 COVID-19 convalescent patients and several SARS-CoV-2-naive healthy vaccine recipients made up the full study. In the study, cultures from other donors were sequenced using the Oncomine TCR Beta short-read assay on an Illumina iSeq 100. Overall results and qualifications from the work: Clones induced by infection and clones induced by vaccination both contracted markedly at late timepoints after vaccination, which fits with T cell responses waning over time. The study was limited by a small number of convalescent patients, and early post-infection timepoints were lacking. Among healthy vaccine recipients, nearly all vaccine-induced clones were SARS-CoV-2 mono-reactive, and just 1 of 255 was cross-reactive with common cold coronaviruses.

Based on the germline V gene (reference sequence), the CDR1 and CDR2 sequences are LNHDA and SQIVND. Trimming accounts for 5 bases at V and 4 bases at J, while the number of junction bases matched to no gene is 9. Including the terminal cysteine and phenylalanine, the CDR3 comprises 16 residues. Of all the DNA, just the CDR3 is kept, 48 bases in frame from base 1. In the ViraFEST assay, PBMC were stimulated with viral peptide pools, and antigen-specific CD4+ T cell clonotypes were then identified by expansion using TCR sequencing. After around ten days of culture, CD4+ T cells were isolated with the EasySep CD4+ T cell isolation kit. None of the healthy vaccine recipients had a prior SARS-CoV-2 infection, which was confirmed by nucleocapsid antibody tests that came back negative both before and after vaccination. About 1.8 million PBMC per well were cultured with approximately 10 ug/ml peptides in IMDM containing around 5.3% human AB serum, roughly 10 IU/ml IL-2 and gentamicin. Half of the culture medium was replaced with fresh IL-2-containing medium on days 3 and 7. Unless noted otherwise, every peptide stimulation condition was cultured in triplicate wells. Using Ficoll-Paque Plus gradient centrifugation, PBMC were separated from whole blood and then either used fresh or cryopreserved at -140C. The overlapping peptide pools covered the spike proteins of SARS-CoV-2 and of the common cold coronaviruses HCoV-NL63, HCoV-OC43 and HCoV-229E. Genomic DNA was extracted from cultured CD4+ T cells with the QIAamp micro DNA kit.

The library was prepared using the immunoSEQ multiplex PCR assay. DNA from the CD4+ T cells that had been cultured and isolated underwent TCR beta CDR3 sequencing. In the paper's pipeline: Non-productive TCR sequences were removed and reads were trimmed to the CDR3 region, keeping CDR3s of at least 7 amino acids. The MANAFEST web app was used to identify antigen-specific clonotypes by comparing expansion in peptide wells with expansion in reference cultures. For clones to be considered positive, expansion at FDR<0.05 versus reference and all other wells, an odds ratio above 5, and a frequency above 0.1% in two replicate wells were required. Cross-reactive clonotypes were defined as significantly expanded in SARS-CoV-2 spike wells and in at least one common cold coronavirus spike condition. Using the stringdist R package, CDR3 similarity was measured by Levenshtein distance, and unrooted trees were constructed with ape in R 3.6.1. Sourced from immuneACCESS, this table was stored by TCRdb with only in-frame sequences that have V and J called. A share of the clones is absent; for the studies checked, an unresolved V gene accounts for under half, and the remainder has no known explanation. The V and J calls and the clone size are those of that table, but D and trimming were determined from the DNA. Present in this sample are roughly 50,000 clones, approximately 79% of which were seen just once. The leading ten clones occupy less than 7.5% of the sample.

As for this clone: Its antigen target is currently unknown. One base away there is no much larger clone; base qualities are not given.

This clonotype originated in a human donor who received a COVID-19 vaccine. The chain joins TRBV19 to TRBJ1-2; 11 middle bases align to TRBD1. This specimen was CD4+ T cells from PBMCs cultured with HCoV-OC43 spike peptides, taken before COVID-19 vaccination. The sample's cell subset or site label, in plain terms: HCoV-OC43 spike overlapping peptide pool stimulation. The bases are TGTGCCAGTAGTTCGACTCCCGGGACAGGGGGCTATGGCTACACCTTC. It specifies CASSSTPGTGGYGYTF.